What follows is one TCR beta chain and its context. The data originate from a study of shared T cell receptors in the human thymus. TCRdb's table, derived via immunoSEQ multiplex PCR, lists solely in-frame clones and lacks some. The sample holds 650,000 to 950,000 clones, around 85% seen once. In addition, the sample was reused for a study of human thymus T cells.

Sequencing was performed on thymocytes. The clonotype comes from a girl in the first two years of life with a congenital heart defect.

In nucleotides, the CDR3 is TGCGCCAGCAGTGAAGCTGGCGGCTATGGCTACACCTTC. Protein product: CASSEAGGYGYTF. This rearrangement joins TRBV10-2 to TRBJ1-2; D ambiguous. Germline CDR1 WSHSY, CDR2 SAAADI. With 3 bases removed from V and 4 bases from J, the gap between germline ends came to 9 bases. This CDR3 has 13 amino acids.